This T cell receptor beta chain came from a study of tumor-infiltrating lymphocytes in primary liver carcinoma. This clonotype was seen ten or more times. Co-extracted RNA and DNA came from around 20-30 mg of unsorted bulk tissue. Making TCR beta cDNA involved around 500 ng total RNA and a constant-region primer. The TCR beta library was amplified through three nested multiplex PCR rounds in a modified ARM-PCR procedure. Use of TRBV1-TRBV30 forward primers with a C-beta reverse primer characterized the first two PCR rounds, which lasted ten to eleven cycles each. From the multiplex PCR reads, TCRdb called clonotypes with MiXCR, one entry per CDR3 protein. The top ten clones hold roughly a fifth of a sample with about 84,000 distinct CDR3 sequences, 72% of them seen once. The CDR3 loop spans 14 amino acids. CDR1 and CDR2 (germline): MNHNY, SVGAGI (reference sequence). V shed 5 bases and J shed 8 bases, with 15 bases lying between them.

Sequenced: liver tumor tissue from sampling region 1. Described subset: tumor region T1, superior pole. V is TRBV6-6 and J is TRBJ1-4; no clear D. The clonotype originates from a man between 35 and 55 years old with primary liver carcinoma and hepatitis B virus infection. CDR3 bases: TGTGCCAGCAGTCCGACCCATGGAGGGGAAAAACTGTTTTTT. The encoded protein is CASSPTHGGEKLFF.